The 17 T cell receptor beta chains reported below all come from one sample, sequenced in a study of spatial heterogeneity in lung cancer. One entry per CDR3 protein, called by TCRdb with MiXCR from the 5' RACE reads. The sample yields a few thousand distinct CDR3 sequences, around 32% seen once. Time point denoted: sample taken at primary tumor resection. Whole RNA from tumor, nontumor lung or frozen PBMC was sequenced unsorted. The source was PBMCs, collected at surgery. These TCRs come from a female donor with early-stage non-small cell lung cancer.

Worth noting for this clonotype: A library made for alpha chains picked up this beta chain off target, so its size means little. The CDR3 nucleotides are TGTGCCAGCAGTACACTCACAGATACGCAGTATTTT. Its protein is CASSTLTDTQYF. The rearrangement uses TRBV27 and TRBJ2-3; D remains unclear. CDR1 and CDR2 (germline): MNHEY, SMNVEV (reference sequence). CDR3 size: 12 residues. V dropped 5 bases and J dropped 2 bases, with 5 bases sitting between them.

A remark on this clonotype: As an off-target read in a library built for alpha chains, this beta chain has a frequency of little significance. The rearrangement joins TRBV18 to TRBJ2-2; maybe TRBD2 (6 bases). Germline assignment: CDR1 KGHSH and CDR2 LQKENI. V was shortened by 2 bases and J by 4 bases, with 14 bases between the two germline ends. CDR3 length: 16 residues. The CDR3 reads CASSPGAGSGTGELFF. For the CDR3, the DNA is TGTGCCAGCTCACCAGGGGCGGGAAGCGGCACCGGGGAGCTGTTTTTT.

For this clonotype: This beta chain slipped into a library made for alpha chains as a stray read, so its size is not meaningful. This rearrangement joins TRBV20-1 to TRBJ2-5; 8 nucleotides agree with TRBD2. This CDR3 spans 13 amino acids. After removal of 6 bases from V and 4 bases from J, the junction contained 7 bases not matched to a gene. Germline V gene data show CDR1 as DFQATT and CDR2 as SNEGSKA (reference sequence). Here the CDR3 DNA reads TGCAGTGCCGCCCACGGGAGGGGAGAGACCCAGTACTTC. Translating it yields CSAAHGRGETQYF.

By share of the sample, this clonotype is medium-sized. This beta chain lies outside the target of a library built for alpha chains; its clone size means little. The chain links TRBV29-1 to TRBJ2-1, with TRBD2 identical over 13 bases. The J segment lost 10 bases and the V segment lost 0 bases, leaving 6 bases of the junction unmatched. The CDR3 totals 15 residues. Germline V CDR1 and CDR2: SQVTM, ANQGSEA. As DNA, the CDR3 is TGCAGCGTTGAAGATAAAACTAGCGGGAGGGGGGAGCAGTTCTTC. Protein: CSVEDKTSGRGEQFF.

This clonotype was counted a few times. Within a library made for alpha chains, this beta chain is off target, and its count is uninformative. The chain joins TRBV13 to TRBJ2-1, with a possible D match to TRBD1 (5 bases). Per the germline V gene, CDR1 is PRHDT and CDR2 is FYEKMQ (reference sequence). CDR3 length: 15 amino acids. Trimming shortened V by 2 bases and J by 0 bases, and 8 bases separated the two germline ends. The chain's CDR3 is CASSLRQFSYNEQFF. DNA of the CDR3: TGTGCCAGCAGCTTACGACAGTTCTCCTACAATGAGCAGTTCTTC.

Concerning this clonotype: This beta chain turned up in a library designed for alpha chains; as an off-target read, its abundance says little. J is TRBJ2-7 and V is TRBV28; D not resolved. V lost 1 base to trimming and J lost 3 bases, with 4 bases between them. The germline CDR1 and CDR2 sequences are MDHEN and SYDVKM. CDR3 size: 12 residues. The CDR3 DNA reads TGTGCCAGCAGTTTATTGGTCTACGAGCAGTACTTC. Translating gives CASSLLVYEQYF.

Concerning this clonotype: A library prepared for alpha chains yielded this beta chain as an off-target read; its size is of little meaning. V and J are TRBV24-1 and TRBJ2-3; TRBD2 matches at 12 bases. The V and J ends lost 5 bases and 5 bases, in that order; junction bases with no gene match: 7. The CDR3 runs to 16 residues. In germline, CDR1 is KGHDR, CDR2 SFDVKD. The CDR3 spells CATSGLTSGRRDTQYF. CDR3 bases: TGTGCCACCAGTGGCCTGACTAGCGGGAGAAGAGATACGCAGTATTTT.

In its sample, this clonotype was seen a few times. This beta chain is an off-target read within a library intended for alpha chains, so its frequency means little. For the CDR3, the DNA is TGTGCCTGGAGTACCTGGCGGGAGGGATCCTACAATGAGCAGTTCTTC. Residues: CAWSTWREGSYNEQFF. The chain has TRBV30 and TRBJ2-1; 9 nucleotides line up with TRBD2. The trim removed 2 bases at V and 1 base at J, leaving 6 bases unmatched. CDR1 GTSNPN and CDR2 SVGIG come from the germline V gene (reference sequence). The CDR3 extends over 16 amino acids.

On this clonotype: This beta chain represents an off-target read in a library built for alpha chains; its size is of limited meaning. This chain links TRBV6-2 or TRBV6-3 with TRBJ2-1, with 7 bases aligning to TRBD2. In germline, CDR1 is MNHEY, CDR2 SVGEGT. Trimming took 7 bases from V and 5 from J; bases not matched to a gene: 17. This CDR3 is 17 amino acids long. The CDR3 DNA follows: TGTGCCAGCAAACAACCTAAAAGCTCCGGGAGGAACAATGAGCAGTTCTTC. Amino acids: CASKQPKSSGRNNEQFF.

Concerning this clonotype itself: The library was prepared for alpha chains; this beta chain is a stray read, so its frequency means little. The J gene is TRBJ2-5, the V gene TRBV12-3 or TRBV12-4; 7 bases match TRBD1. J was trimmed by 4 bases and V by 5 bases; bases with no gene match: 7. This CDR3 is built from 14 residues. This CDR3 reads CASSLTGIGETQYF. The CDR3 nucleotides read TGTGCCAGCAGTCTGACAGGGATCGGAGAGACCCAGTACTTC.

This clonotype has just a few counts. Since the library was made to target alpha chains, this beta chain is a stray read and its abundance is not meaningful. The CDR3 reads CAISESNAGSTDTQYF. CDR3 DNA: TGTGCCATCAGTGAGTCGAACGCAGGGTCGACAGATACGCAGTATTTT. The gene calls are TRBV10-3 and TRBJ2-3; TRBD1 might be the D (5 bases). The CDR3 contains 16 residues. The V gene's germline CDR1 is ENHRY and CDR2 SYGVKD. The V end lost 0 bases, the J end lost 3 bases, and 13 bases lay between the germline ends.

This clonotype was picked up a small number of times. This beta chain is off target for a library built for alpha chains, so its abundance means little. The V gene is TRBV6-1, the J gene TRBJ2-6; no clear D. There are 12 residues in the CDR3. Trimming took off 7 bases at V and 4 bases at J, with 5 bases between the two ends. Germline V gene data show CDR1 as MNHNS and CDR2 as SASEGT. The CDR3 bases are TGTGCCAGCATGAGGGGGGCCAACGTCCTGACTTTC. As protein: CASMRGANVLTF.

Comment on this clonotype: This beta chain is a stray read from a library made for alpha chains; its abundance is not meaningful. The V and J genes are TRBV20-1 and TRBJ1-2; 10 nucleotides agree with TRBD1. The germline gives CDR1 DFQATT, CDR2 SNEGSKA (reference sequence). V lost 0 bases, J lost 7 bases, and 2 bases stayed unmatched. CDR3 length: 13 residues. The CDR3 nucleotides read TGCAGTGCTAGAGAGACAGGGGGCAGTGGCTACACCTTC. Amino acid sequence: CSARETGGSGYTF.

As for this clonotype: This beta chain is a stray read from a library made for alpha chains; its abundance is not meaningful. The chain joins TRBV28 to TRBJ2-1; TRBD1 agrees at 11 bases. V trimming: 10 bases; J trimming: 3 bases; junction bases outside the gene matches: 14. The CDR3 is made up of 17 amino acids. The V gene's germline CDR1 is MDHEN and CDR2 SYDVKM. CDR3: CATSGQGVSFRYNEQFF. CDR3 coding DNA: TGTGCCACTTCGGGACAGGGGGTCTCTTTTCGCTACAATGAGCAGTTCTTC. The full variable domain, in which reference TRBV28 and TRBJ2-1 provide the parts outside the CDR3, is DVKVTQSSRYLVKRTGEKVFLECVQDMDHENMFWYRQDPGLGLRLIYFSYDVKMKEKGDIPEGYSVSREKKERFSLILESASTNQTSMYLCATSGQGVSFRYNEQFFGPGTRLTVL.

Regarding this clonotype: This beta chain is an unintended read in a library built for alpha chains; its size means little. The rearrangement links TRBV6-2 or TRBV6-3 to TRBJ2-7, with 7 bases fitting TRBD1. The CDR3 has 19 amino acids. Germline V gene data show CDR1 as MNHEY and CDR2 as SVGEGT. V lost 2 bases, J lost 0 bases, and 16 bases stayed unmatched. The CDR3 region has the DNA TGTGCCAGCAGTTACCCCGGGATACCGACAGGGTTCAGCTCCTACGAGCAGTACGTC. Translated: CASSYPGIPTGFSSYEQYV.

Remarks on this clonotype: This beta chain is a stray read from a library made for alpha chains; its abundance is not meaningful. This rearrangement joins TRBV14 to TRBJ2-2; TRBD2 aligns across 8 bases. J was trimmed by 7 bases and V by 4 bases; bases with no gene match: 14. The CDR3 totals 17 residues. Germline V gene lookup returns CDR1 SGHDN and CDR2 FVKESK. The CDR3 spells CASSPYSGNVPFGELFF. The CDR3 DNA reads as TGTGCCAGCAGCCCGTATAGCGGGAATGTACCATTCGGGGAGCTGTTTTTT.

This clonotype was seen only a few times. A library prepared for alpha chains yielded this beta chain as an off-target read; its size is of little meaning. The rearrangement links TRBV20-1 to TRBJ2-7; D gene uncertain. CDR3 size: 15 residues. Germline V lookup: CDR1 DFQATT, CDR2 SNEGSKA (reference sequence). V lost 1 base and J 0 bases, leaving 13 bases between the germline ends. The CDR3 region has the DNA TGCAGTGCTAGAGGCCGGTCCTGGAGCTCCTACGAGCAGTACTTC. Translation gives CSARGRSWSSYEQYF.